This T cell receptor (beta chain) was retrieved from a study of T cell responses to AZD1222 COVID-19 vaccine. Regarding the study as a whole: CD4 TCRs covered the whole spike, strongest at regions 160-218 and 743-854. Donors skewed white British and female; clonal diversity was possibly underestimated. Among those given AZD1222, only six were seropositive at baseline. Reports indicate that nearly half of spike-specific TCRs are directed at unmutated variant regions.

Concerning this clone itself: Its antigen is as yet unknown.

V lost 3 bases and J 4 bases, leaving 9 bases between the germline ends. This CDR3 comprises 13 residues. Germline CDR1 SGHAT, CDR2 FQNNGV. Assay used: immunoSEQ multiplex PCR; TCRdb lists only in-frame clones, some missing. The profile covers roughly 67,000 clones, with more than 70% appearing a single time and 7.8% taken by the ten largest. V and J are TRBV11-2 and TRBJ1-1; D is unclear. The source is an adult in good health. Material: peripheral blood, obtained on day 0 of AZD1222 vaccination. The CDR3 sequence: CASSLGGTTEAFF. The CDR3 DNA is TGTGCCAGCAGCTTGGGCGGAACCACTGAAGCTTTCTTT.